Listed below are T cell receptor beta chains from one sample, sequenced in a study of blood T cell repertoires in COVID-19. TCRdb's table, derived via immunoSEQ multiplex PCR, lists solely in-frame clones and lacks some. The table lists 300,000 to 400,000 clones, about 90% of them singletons. The sequenced sample was PBMCs or T cells enriched from blood (not recorded which). The receptors stem from a woman in her twenties or thirties who had recovered from COVID-19. CDR3s include the opening cysteine and the closing phenylalanine or tryptophan. A D gene is named only where the DNA matches it firmly. The size entry is marked missing in some rows and otherwise reads once, few, many or a size class.

abundance	v_gene	j_gene	d_gene	CDR3aa	CDR3nt
once	TRBV4-1	TRBJ1-6	TRBD1	CASSQRGQGDSPLHF	TGCGCCAGCAGCCAGCGAGGACAGGGTGATTCACCCCTCCACTTT
NA	TRBV5-5	TRBJ1-1	NA	CASSETGVVAFF	TGTGCCAGCAGCGAGACCGGGGTCGTAGCTTTCTTT
NA	TRBV10-2	TRBJ1-2	TRBD1	CASTTLGQGRGGYTF	TGCGCCAGCACCACCTTAGGACAGGGAAGAGGGGGCTACACCTTC
NA	TRBV11-2	TRBJ1-6	TRBD1	CASSSGTGASPLHF	TGTGCCAGCAGCTCCGGGACAGGGGCCTCACCCCTCCACTTT
NA	TRBV7-6	TRBJ2-5	NA	CASSRGQETQYF	TGTGCCAGCTCACGGGGGCAAGAGACCCAGTACTTC
NA	TRBV5-8	TRBJ1-5	NA	CASSLVNNQPQHF	TGTGCCAGCAGCTTGGTCAACAATCAGCCCCAGCATTTT
once	TRBV6-5	TRBJ2-7	NA	CASSYPSGQGYEQYF	TGTGCCAGCAGTTACCCTAGTGGGCAGGGATACGAGCAGTACTTC
NA	TRBV29-1	TRBJ2-4	TRBD2	CSVAEAGGPRPKNIQYF	TGCAGCGTTGCAGAGGCGGGGGGGCCGCGGCCCAAAAACATTCAGTACTTC
NA	TRBV4-3	TRBJ1-4	NA	CASSQDLEGRGEKLFF	TGCGCCAGCAGCCAAGATCTTGAAGGGAGGGGGGAAAAACTGTTTTTT
few	TRBV30	TRBJ1-1	NA	CAWSEAGTEAFF	TGTGCCTGGAGCGAGGCGGGCACTGAAGCTTTCTTT
NA	TRBV9	TRBJ2-7	TRBD1	CASSPRDRITYEQYF	TGTGCCAGCAGCCCACGGGACAGAATCACCTACGAGCAGTACTTC
NA	TRBV11-2	TRBJ1-2	NA	CASSLRMEGNYGYTF	TGTGCCAGCAGCTTAAGGATGGAGGGTAACTATGGCTACACCTTC
NA	TRBV6-1	TRBJ1-5	NA	CASSEYFNSNQPQHF	TGTGCCAGCAGTGAATATTTTAATAGCAATCAGCCCCAGCATTTT